Listed here are 12 T cell receptor beta chains from one sample, sequenced in a study of Tregs in tolerant kidney transplant recipients. The method was immunoSEQ multiplex PCR; TCRdb's version includes in-frame clones alone and lacks a portion of them. Of about 110,000 clones in the sample, 85% to 90% are singletons; the top ten hold 0.34%. The sequenced sample was CD4+ T cells from blood, obtained before the transplant. All receptors come from a human donor who received a combined kidney and bone marrow transplant.

The rearrangement uses TRBV12-5 and TRBJ1-5, with 8 bases fitting TRBD1. The CDR3 has 17 amino acids. Germline loops: CDR1 LGHNT, CDR2 FRNRAP. The trim removed 6 bases at V and 5 bases at J, leaving 15 bases unmatched. In DNA form, the CDR3 reads TGTGCTAGTGGATGGACAGGGAAGGAAATGGGGGATCAGCCCCAGCATTTT. Encoded protein: CASGWTGKEMGDQPQHF. Full variable domain (rest looked up from reference TRBV12-5 and TRBJ1-5): DARVTQTPRHKVTEMGQEVTMRCQPILGHNTVFWYRQTMMQGLELLAYFRNRAPLDDSGMPKDRFSAEMPDATLATLKIQPSEPRDSAVYFCASGWTGKEMGDQPQHFGDGTRLSIL.

The chain recombines TRBV21-1 with TRBJ2-5; the table assigns TRBD2, which was not confirmed against the DNA. TRBV21-1 is shown as a pseudogene. The CDR3 sequence is 17 residues long. CDR3 in amino acids: CASSNSASTSGTETQYF. CDR3 in DNA: TGTGCCAGCAGCAATTCCGCATCGACTAGCGGGACTGAGACCCAGTACTTC.

The count of this clone is one. The chain uses TRBV30 and TRBJ2-1; TRBD2 matches 7 bases. J was trimmed by 9 bases and V by 4 bases; bases with no gene match: 9. The CDR3 spans 13 residues. Per the germline V gene, CDR1 is GTSNPN and CDR2 is SVGIG (reference sequence). In DNA, the CDR3 is TGTGCCTGGAATAGACTAGCAGGCGGTGAGCAGTTCTTC. It codes for CAWNRLAGGEQFF.

V and J are TRBV7-2 and TRBJ1-1; unclear D gene. The CDR3 sequence is 14 residues long. Per germline, CDR1 SGHTA and CDR2 FQGNSA. Deletions cut 5 bases from V and 0 bases from J, with 10 bases between. CDR3 protein: CASSLSSMNTEAFF. The CDR3 bases are TGTGCCAGCAGCCTAAGTTCTATGAACACTGAAGCTTTCTTT.

The genes are TRBV2 and TRBJ2-3; TRBD2 aligns across 7 bases. The CDR3 spans 14 residues. Germline CDR1 and CDR2: SNHLY and FYNNEI. Germline trimming cut 7 bases from V and 6 bases from J; bases unmatched to any gene: 10. The CDR3 DNA is TGTGCCAGCATCCCCGGGGGGACCTGGGATACGCAGTATTTT. This sequence encodes CASIPGGTWDTQYF.

The chain employs TRBV10-3 and TRBJ1-2; D is uncertain. The V end was cut by 0 bases, the J end by 3 bases, with 8 bases between. The germline gives CDR1 ENHRY, CDR2 SYGVKD. The CDR3 has 14 amino acids. The CDR3, as DNA: TGTGCCATCAGTGAGTCCGGGGAGGACTATGGCTACACCTTC. It is translated as CAISESGEDYGYTF.

This chain links TRBV5-1 with TRBJ2-3; the match to TRBD1 covers 9 bases. The CDR3 spans 14 residues. V lost 5 bases and J lost 2; bases outside the gene matches: 3. CDR1 and CDR2 from the germline V gene are SGHRS and YFSETQ. The CDR3 bases are TGCGCCAGCAGGGACAGGGGTTTCACAGATACGCAGTATTTT. This codes for CASRDRGFTDTQYF. Together with reference TRBV5-1 and TRBJ2-3, the CDR3 gives the full variable domain: KAGVTQTPRYLIKTRGQQVTLSCSPISGHRSVSWYQQTPGQGLQFLFEYFSETQRNKGNFPGRFSGRQFSNSRSEMNVSTLELGDSALYLCASRDRGFTDTQYFGPGTRLTVL.

The V gene is TRBV7-9, the J gene TRBJ2-1; TRBD2 aligns across 13 bases. The V and J ends lost 5 bases and 9 bases, in that order; junction bases with no gene match: 7. The V gene's germline CDR1 is SEHNR and CDR2 FQNEAQ (reference sequence). This CDR3 has 15 amino acids. CDR3 loop: CASSRTSGSLSEQFF. The DNA for the CDR3 is TGTGCCAGCAGCAGGACTAGCGGGAGTTTGAGTGAGCAGTTCTTC.

The rearrangement links TRBV5-4 to TRBJ2-7; 9 bases fit TRBD2. The CDR3 is made up of 17 amino acids. V was pared by 2 bases and J by 0 bases, with 9 bases of the junction left unmatched. Germline V gene lookup returns CDR1 SGHNT and CDR2 YYREEE (reference sequence). The CDR3 DNA follows: TGTGCCAGCAGCTTCTCAGCGGCGGGAGGGCCCTCCTACGAGCAGTACTTC. Its translation is CASSFSAAGGPSYEQYF.

V gene TRBV4-1 combines with J gene TRBJ2-1; D possibly corresponds to TRBD2 (5 bases). CDR1 is MGHRA and CDR2 is YSYEKL in the germline V gene. This CDR3 comprises 12 residues. The germline V and J ends were trimmed by 1 base and 8 bases, with 6 bases remaining between them. The CDR3 sequence: CASSQVGDEQFF. The CDR3 nucleotides read TGCGCCAGCAGCCAAGTGGGAGATGAGCAGTTCTTC.

This chain joins TRBV18 and TRBJ2-5, with D possibly matching TRBD2 (5 bases). Germline CDR1 is KGHSH and CDR2 is LQKENI. V was trimmed by 1 base and J by 4 bases, leaving 10 bases between them. This CDR3 has 14 residues. CDR3 in amino acids: CASSPQGAGETQYF. In DNA form, the CDR3 reads TGTGCCAGCTCACCACAGGGCGCGGGAGAGACCCAGTACTTC.

The rearrangement uses TRBV7-8 and TRBJ2-2; D is possibly TRBD1 (5 bases). This CDR3 contains 13 residues. Germline lookup yields CDR1 SGHVS and CDR2 FQNEAQ. The V gene lost 0 bases and the J gene lost 6 bases, with 5 bases spanning the gap. Here the CDR3 reads CASSLAGAGELFF. The CDR3 bases are TGTGCCAGCAGCTTAGCAGGGGCCGGGGAGCTGTTTTTT.